This T cell receptor (beta chain) derives from a study of blood T cells in healthy people across ages. Sample-barcoded 5' priming and a J-beta primer mix drove a second PCR of about 6 to 12 cycles. TCRdb fed the 5' RACE reads into MiXCR, producing one record per CDR3 protein. In the table there are nearly 800,000 distinct CDR3 sequences, roughly 25% of which are singletons. Per the germline V gene, CDR1 is SGHTA and CDR2 is FQGNSA. Trimming cost V 1 base and J 6 bases; bases outside gene matches: 18. The CDR3 contains 19 residues. This same sample was also part of a study on T cells of mothers and their children. Per that paper: Evidence of persistent microchimeric T cell clones was absent.

This receptor was identified in a boy aged 5-17 years in good health. The rearrangement links TRBV7-2 to TRBJ2-3; 8 nucleotides line up with TRBD2. Material: blood. CDR3 residues: CASSLETGAGAYSGDTQYF. DNA for the CDR3: TGTGCCAGCAGCTTAGAGACTGGAGCGGGGGCCTACTCTGGGGATACGCAGTATTTT.